The 24 T cell receptor beta chains listed next were all sequenced from one sample in a study of blood T cell repertoires in COVID-19. Clones were read by immunoSEQ multiplex PCR, and TCRdb kept only the in-frame ones, dropping some. The profile shows 90,000 to 130,000 clones, 82% of them singletons. Sequenced material: peripheral blood. The origin of the receptors is an older woman with acute or convalescent COVID-19.

This clone was recorded only once. The V gene is TRBV2, the J gene TRBJ1-2; unclear D gene. Trimming left V 7 bases short and J 5 bases short, with 17 bases between. The CDR3 runs to 14 residues. CDR1 and CDR2 from the germline V gene are SNHLY and FYNNEI. The DNA for the CDR3 is TGTGCCAGCAACAGAATGGGAGGCGGGTATGGCTACACCTTC. Translating gives CASNRMGGGYGYTF.

The V gene is TRBV27, the J gene TRBJ1-1; no clear D gene. Germline V CDR1 and CDR2: MNHEY, SMNVEV (reference sequence). Trimming shortened V by 4 bases and J by 2 bases, and 8 bases separated the two germline ends. There are 13 residues in the CDR3. DNA for the CDR3: TGTGCCAGCAGTTATGTCAAAAACACTGAAGCTTTCTTT. Its protein product is CASSYVKNTEAFF.

The V gene is TRBV2, the J gene TRBJ1-3; the match to TRBD1 covers 9 bases. After removal of 6 bases from V and 4 bases from J, the junction contained 4 bases not matched to a gene. This CDR3 region has 14 residues. Per germline, CDR1 SNHLY and CDR2 FYNNEI. CDR3 in amino acids: CASSPGTGGNTIYF. Here the CDR3 DNA reads TGTGCCAGCAGCCCCGGGACAGGGGGAAACACCATATATTTT.

This rearrangement joins TRBV27 to TRBJ1-2; TRBD1 matches at 7 bases. The J segment lost 4 bases and the V segment lost 10 bases, leaving 12 bases of the junction unmatched. CDR1 is MNHEY, CDR2 SMNVEV, per germline (reference sequence). The CDR3 is 14 amino acids. As DNA, the CDR3 is TGTGCCATCAGGGGGGGGACGGATCCCTATGGCTACACCTTC. The encoded protein is CAIRGGTDPYGYTF.

J is TRBJ2-2 and V is TRBV5-1, with 10 nucleotides matching TRBD2. The CDR3 is 17 amino acids. Per germline, CDR1 SGHRS and CDR2 YFSETQ. After removal of 2 bases from V and 2 bases from J, the junction contained 6 bases not matched to a gene. The CDR3 DNA reads TGCGCCAGCAGCTTAAGCCTAGCGGGGGCCAACACCGGGGAGCTGTTTTTT. Amino acids: CASSLSLAGANTGELFF.

The genes are TRBV28 and TRBJ1-5; possible D gene TRBD1, 5 bases. Trimming cost V 3 bases and J 4 bases, with 13 bases left between them. Germline lookup yields CDR1 MDHEN and CDR2 SYDVKM. This CDR3 comprises 15 residues. The CDR3 DNA reads TGTGCCAGCAGTTTGGCCTCCTCAGGGAATCAGCCCCAGCATTTT. Encoded protein: CASSLASSGNQPQHF.

The rearrangement joins TRBV28 to TRBJ1-2, with D uncertain. Trimming shortened V by 2 bases and J by 4 bases, and 8 bases separated the two germline ends. The CDR3 loop spans 13 amino acids. Germline loops: CDR1 MDHEN, CDR2 SYDVKM. This CDR3 reads CASSLLRFYGYTF. CDR3 sequence (DNA): TGTGCCAGCAGTTTACTCCGGTTCTATGGCTACACCTTC.

This clone was observed a handful of times. This chain uses TRBV6-5 with TRBJ2-1, with 12 bases fitting TRBD2. The CDR3 runs 15 residues. V was clipped by 7 bases and J by 4 bases; unmatched bases: 5. Germline CDR1 and CDR2: MNHEY and SVGAGI. The CDR3 sequence: CASIPTSGGYNEQFF. CDR3 sequence (DNA): TGTGCCAGCATCCCGACTAGCGGGGGTTACAATGAGCAGTTCTTC.

This clone was picked up one time. The gene calls are TRBV28 and TRBJ2-1, with TRBD2 matching 7 bases. This CDR3 comprises 14 residues. Germline V gene data show CDR1 as MDHEN and CDR2 as SYDVKM. With V trimmed by 2 bases and J by 7 bases, 5 bases remained unmatched. In DNA form, the CDR3 reads TGTGCCAGCAGTTTAAACTGGGGAGGGAATGAGCAGTTCTTC. Its protein is CASSLNWGGNEQFF.

The chain is built from TRBV7-2 and TRBJ2-3; TRBD1 matches 10 bases. Germline V gene sequence: CDR1 SGHTA, CDR2 FQGNSA. V gave up 0 bases and J gave up 5 bases; unmatched junction bases: 5. This CDR3 has 16 amino acids. The CDR3 nucleotides are TGTGCCAGCAGCTTAGCGGGGGGACAGGGGTTAGATACGCAGTATTTT. The encoded protein is CASSLAGGQGLDTQYF.

The chain uses TRBV7-2 and TRBJ1-3, with a weak D call TRBD1 (6 bases). CDR3 size: 15 residues. Trimming shortened V by 1 base and J by 2 bases, and 9 bases separated the two germline ends. Germline assignment: CDR1 SGHTA and CDR2 FQGNSA. The CDR3, as DNA: TGTGCCAGCAGCTTAGGGACAGTCCCTGGAAACACCATATATTTT. Amino acid sequence: CASSLGTVPGNTIYF.

The chain uses TRBV6-5 and TRBJ1-2; 7 positions match TRBD1. The CDR3 consists of 14 residues. Trimming at V came to 5 bases and at J to 4 bases, leaving 7 bases not matched to a gene. In germline, CDR1 is MNHEY, CDR2 SVGAGI. As DNA, the CDR3 is TGTGCCAGCAGTCCAACCGGGACAGTCTATGGCTACACCTTC. Translated, it gives CASSPTGTVYGYTF.

The chain recombines TRBV11-2 with TRBJ2-3; weak D call: TRBD2 (5 bases). CDR1 and CDR2 (germline): SGHAT, FQNNGV. V was pared by 5 bases and J by 2 bases, with 8 bases between. This CDR3 is 13 amino acids long. The CDR3: CASSRGYTDTQYF. CDR3 coding DNA: TGTGCCAGCAGCCGGGGTTACACAGATACGCAGTATTTT.

This rearrangement joins TRBV7-9 to TRBJ1-1; D is perhaps TRBD1 (6 bases). The CDR3 length is 12 residues. V shed 4 bases and J shed 8 bases, with 11 bases lying between them. Germline V gene sequence: CDR1 SEHNR, CDR2 FQNEAQ (reference sequence). Here the CDR3 reads CASSSGTLEAFF. CDR3 nucleotide sequence: TGTGCCAGCAGCTCCGGGACATTGGAAGCTTTCTTT.

The rearrangement joins TRBV4-1 to TRBJ2-7; D unresolved. The CDR3 totals 12 residues. V lost 1 base, J lost 5 bases, and 6 bases lay in between. Germline CDR1 reads MGHRA; CDR2 reads YSYEKL. The DNA of the CDR3 is TGCGCCAGCAGCCAAGGAGACAACGAGCAGTACTTC. Its protein product is CASSQGDNEQYF.

This clone showed up just a few times. The rearrangement joins TRBV5-1 to TRBJ1-2, with D unclear. CDR1 is SGHRS, CDR2 YFSETQ, per germline. The V end was cut by 0 bases, the J end by 2 bases, with 14 bases between. This CDR3 has 16 amino acids. As DNA, the CDR3 is TGCGCCAGCAGCTTGGGACTCGCGGGCACGAACTATGGCTACACCTTC. It specifies CASSLGLAGTNYGYTF.

The rearrangement uses TRBV4-2 and TRBJ1-2; TRBD1 matches at 11 bases. This CDR3 spans 14 amino acids. The J segment lost 6 bases and the V segment lost 4 bases, leaving 4 bases of the junction unmatched. The germline CDR1 and CDR2 sequences are LGHNA and YNFKEQ. The CDR3 protein is CASSLRTGGHGYTF. In DNA, the CDR3 is TGTGCCAGCAGCCTAAGGACAGGGGGCCATGGCTACACCTTC.

This clone appeared a few times. The chain has TRBV14 and TRBJ1-4; D not certain. Germline CDR1 SGHDN, CDR2 FVKESK. Trimming took 2 bases from V and 3 from J, leaving 4 bases between them. This CDR3 has 13 amino acids. CDR3: CASSQLSNEKLFF. DNA of the CDR3: TGTGCCAGCAGCCAACTATCTAATGAAAAACTGTTTTTT.

The V call is TRBV7-2, the J call TRBJ1-2, with D perhaps TRBD1 (6 bases). CDR3 size: 16 residues. The V and J ends lost 6 bases and 4 bases respectively, with 21 bases between them. Germline CDR1 reads SGHTA; CDR2 reads FQGNSA. CDR3 amino acids: CASRGLSDSSTYGYTF. CDR3 coding DNA: TGTGCCAGCAGGGGTCTTTCGGACAGCTCAACCTATGGCTACACCTTC.

The rearrangement uses TRBV6-5 and TRBJ2-7; 13 bases fit TRBD2. V lost 8 bases and J lost 2; bases outside the gene matches: 6. The CDR3 runs 15 residues. Germline V gene sequence: CDR1 MNHEY, CDR2 SVGAGI. CDR3 DNA sequence: TGTGCCAGCTCAGAGACTAGCGGGGGGCCCTACGAGCAGTACTTC. This codes for CASSETSGGPYEQYF.

This chain connects TRBV1 to TRBJ2-2; the D call TRBD2 from the table was never checked on the DNA. TRBV1 is given as a pseudogene. The length of the CDR3 is 20 residues. The CDR3 nucleotides are TGCACCAGCAGCCAAGATTCGAGACTAGCGGGGATCGCGAACACCGGGGAGCTGTTTTTT. Translating it yields CTSSQDSRLAGIANTGELFF.

The chain joins TRBV4-3 to TRBJ1-2, with D uncertain. V lost 4 bases and J 3 bases, leaving 9 bases between the germline ends. This CDR3 spans 13 amino acids. Germline lookup yields CDR1 LGHNA and CDR2 YSLEER. DNA of the CDR3: TGCGCCAGCAGCCGCAGCGAGTACTATGGCTACACCTTC. As protein: CASSRSEYYGYTF.

The chain links TRBV6-2 or TRBV6-3 to TRBJ2-7; 7 bases are shared with TRBD1. Germline CDR1 MNHEY, CDR2 SVGEGT. The V segment lost 6 bases and the J segment 9 bases; nucleotides outside the gene matches: 23. The CDR3 spans 17 residues. The CDR3 here is CASSPRPFRDRPLRQYF. The CDR3 nucleotides are TGTGCCAGCAGCCCGCGACCGTTCCGGGACAGACCTTTGAGGCAGTACTTC.

This chain links TRBV30 with TRBJ1-6; D gene uncertain. Germline loops: CDR1 GTSNPN, CDR2 SVGIG (reference sequence). CDR3 length: 14 amino acids. With 4 bases removed from V and 6 bases from J, the gap between germline ends came to 13 bases. CDR3 bases: TGTGCCTGGAAGGAGGGATTAGGTAATTCACCCCTCCACTTT. Residues: CAWKEGLGNSPLHF. The full variable domain, with the rest looked up from reference TRBV30 and TRBJ1-6, is SQTIHQWPATLVQPVGSPLSLECTVEGTSNPNLYWYRQAAGRGLQLLFYSVGIGQISSEVPQNLSASRPQDRQFILSSKKLLLSDSGFYLCAWKEGLGNSPLHFGNGTRLTVT.